This T cell receptor beta chain was recorded in a study of cytomegalovirus exposure and HLA in healthy donors. The CDR3 extends over 15 amino acids. The V gene end was trimmed by 0 bases and the J gene end by 4 bases; junction bases not matched to a gene: 3. Germline assignment: CDR1 MNHEY and CDR2 SVGAGI. Vbeta (60) and Jbeta (13) primers were used in the PCR. Here immunoSEQ multiplex PCR was the method, and the copy in TCRdb shows in-frame clones only, minus some. Of about 200,000 clones listed, roughly 68% are singletons. This sequence was found in a middle-aged man in good health and CMV-seropositive. What was sequenced was PBMCs. The chain has TRBV6-5 and TRBJ2-1; 7 bases are shared with TRBD2. CDR3 sequence reads: CASSYSRGGYNEQFF. The CDR3 nucleotides read TGTGCCAGCAGTTACTCGCGCGGGGGATACAATGAGCAGTTCTTC.